Each of the 19 T cell receptor beta chains below was sequenced from the same sample in a study of a mutant IDH1 vaccine in newly diagnosed glioma. Time point of the sample: week 23, last vaccination. The content of each vaccine dose was 300 ug of mutant IDH1 20-mer peptide, and topical imiquimod accompanied it. These TCRs' antigens remain unknown. Repertoires were generated with immunoSEQ multiplex PCR, while TCRdb's copy carries only in-frame clones and drops some. The sample contains approximately 70,000 clones, over 75% of which appear only once. Specimen: PBMCs, collected from a glioma patient whose treatment included an IDH1 peptide vaccine. Receptor source: a man aged 18 to 35 with glioma.

This sequence joins TRBV4-1 and TRBJ1-1; TRBD1 might be the D (5 bases). The CDR3 length is 16 residues. Trimming removed 0 bases at V and 6 bases at J, with 17 bases between. CDR1 is MGHRA, CDR2 YSYEKL, per germline. The CDR3 DNA is TGCGCCAGCAGCCAAGATCTAATGCAGGGAGAGGCTGAAGCTTTCTTT. Protein product: CASSQDLMQGEAEAFF.

The rearrangement links TRBV19 to TRBJ1-2; no definite D call. The V end was cut by 0 bases, the J end by 4 bases, with 12 bases between. The CDR3 is 15 residues long. CDR1 and CDR2 (germline): LNHDA, SQIVND (reference sequence). The CDR3 nucleotides read TGTGCCAGTAGTATAGATCTCGAGCTCCGCTATGGCTACACCTTC. As protein: CASSIDLELRYGYTF. Filled out from reference TRBV19 and TRBJ1-2, the complete variable domain reads DGGITQSPKYLFRKEGQNVTLSCEQNLNHDAMYWYRQDPGQGLRLIYYSQIVNDFQKGDIAEGYSVSREKKESFPLTVTSAQKNPTAFYLCASSIDLELRYGYTFGSGTRLTVV.

The count of this clone is one. The chain couples TRBV7-6 to TRBJ2-7; D is uncertain. V was trimmed by 5 bases and J by 5 bases, leaving 16 bases between them. The CDR3 totals 14 residues. Germline V CDR1 and CDR2: SGHVS, FNYEAQ. CDR3 region: CASSRLGGLNEQYF. Written as DNA, the CDR3 is TGTGCCAGCAGCCGCCTGGGCGGCCTCAACGAGCAGTACTTC. Drawing the rest from reference TRBV7-6 and TRBJ2-7, the complete variable domain is GAGVSQSPRYKVTKRGQDVALRCDPISGHVSLYWYRQALGQGPEFLTYFNYEAQQDKSGLPNDRFSAERPEGSISTLTIQRTEQRDSAMYRCASSRLGGLNEQYFGPGTRLTVT.

Here the CDR3 reads CASSFYDTTGGGQPQHF. The CDR3 bases are TGTGCCAGCAGTTTCTATGACACAACAGGGGGAGGTCAGCCCCAGCATTTT. The chain combines TRBV28 with TRBJ1-5, with 8 bases aligning to TRBD1. The CDR3 has 17 amino acids. The germline V gene has CDR1 MDHEN and CDR2 SYDVKM. V lost 3 bases and J lost 6; bases outside the gene matches: 13. The full variable domain, with the rest looked up from reference TRBV28 and TRBJ1-5, is DVKVTQSSRYLVKRTGEKVFLECVQDMDHENMFWYRQDPGLGLRLIYFSYDVKMKEKGDIPEGYSVSREKKERFSLILESASTNQTSMYLCASSFYDTTGGGQPQHFGDGTRLSIL.

This clone was seen only a few times. The rearrangement links TRBV4-3 to TRBJ1-1; D is unresolved. The CDR3 spans 16 residues. Germline V lookup: CDR1 LGHNA, CDR2 YSLEER. Trimming stripped 0 bases from V and 0 bases from J, with 11 bases between. The CDR3 reads CASSQDQWEVNTEAFF. Written as DNA, the CDR3 is TGCGCCAGCAGCCAAGATCAGTGGGAAGTGAACACTGAAGCTTTCTTT.

In DNA, the CDR3 is TGCGCCAGCAGCCAAGATGAGTTAGCGGGGGCTCGGGGGACCCAGTACTTC. It is translated as CASSQDELAGARGTQYF. This rearrangement joins TRBV4-3 to TRBJ2-5; 9 bases are a match to TRBD2. Germline CDR1 and CDR2: LGHNA and YSLEER. The V gene end was trimmed by 0 bases and the J gene end by 7 bases; junction bases not matched to a gene: 12. The CDR3 loop spans 17 amino acids.

This clone has more than one count but fewer than ten. The rearrangement joins TRBV29-1 to TRBJ1-1; 7 bases map to TRBD1. With V trimmed by 3 bases and J by 11 bases, 6 bases remained unmatched. CDR1 and CDR2 from the germline V gene are SQVTM and ANQGSEA. This CDR3 comprises 11 residues. CDR3 protein: CSVDFPQGAFF. For the CDR3, the DNA is TGCAGCGTTGATTTCCCACAGGGGGCTTTCTTT. The full variable domain, completed using reference TRBV29-1 and TRBJ1-1, is SAVISQKPSRDICQRGTSLTIQCQVDSQVTMMFWYRQQPGQSLTLIATANQGSEATYESGFVIDKFPISRPNLTFSTLTVSNMSPEDSSIYLCSVDFPQGAFFGQGTRLTVV.

This sequence joins TRBV5-1 and TRBJ2-3; 9 bases line up with TRBD2. Germline V CDR1 and CDR2: SGHRS, YFSETQ. The length of the CDR3 is 17 residues. V shed 2 bases, J shed 2 bases, and the junction held 9 bases outside the gene matches. Written as DNA, the CDR3 is TGCGCCAGCAGCTTACCGGGACTAGCATCCACCACAGATACGCAGTATTTT. It encodes CASSLPGLASTTDTQYF.

V usage is TRBV30 and J usage is TRBJ1-1; tentative D call: TRBD1 (5 bases). The CDR3 runs to 15 residues. The germline V gene has CDR1 GTSNPN and CDR2 SVGIG (reference sequence). V lost 0 bases and J 0 bases, leaving 11 bases between the germline ends. The CDR3 here is CAWSVRRGLNTEAFF. The CDR3 DNA is TGTGCCTGGAGTGTACGGAGGGGCTTGAACACTGAAGCTTTCTTT.

This sequence joins TRBV5-6 and TRBJ2-2; 13 nucleotides align to TRBD2. CDR3 length: 18 residues. In germline, CDR1 is SGHDT, CDR2 YYEEEE. J was trimmed by 3 bases and V by 4 bases; bases with no gene match: 9. CDR3 nucleotide sequence: TGTGCCAGCAGCCTGACTAGCGGGGGGATTATGTACACCGGGGAGCTGTTTTTT. It translates to CASSLTSGGIMYTGELFF.

The chain recombines TRBV15 with TRBJ2-3; D unresolved. Germline-derived CDR1 and CDR2 are LNHNV and YYDKDF (reference sequence). V was pared by 5 bases and J by 4 bases, with 13 bases between. The CDR3 covers 14 residues. The chain's CDR3 is CATSSYGRSDTQYF. The CDR3, as DNA: TGTGCCACCAGCTCCTACGGCCGGTCAGATACGCAGTATTTT. Using reference TRBV15 and TRBJ2-3 for the parts outside the CDR3, the full variable domain is DAMVIQNPRYQVTQFGKPVTLSCSQTLNHNVMYWYQQKSSQAPKLLFHYYDKDFNNEADTPDNFQSRRPNTSFCFLDIRSPGLGDTAMYLCATSSYGRSDTQYFGPGTRLTVL.

The gene calls are TRBV5-4 and TRBJ1-1; no clear D. CDR1 and CDR2 from the germline V gene are SGHNT and YYREEE (reference sequence). Trimming took off 7 bases at V and 10 bases at J, with 17 bases between the two ends. The CDR3 runs to 12 residues. CDR3 sequence: CASATSDGRAFF. For the CDR3, the DNA is TGTGCCAGCGCCACTAGCGATGGCCGAGCTTTCTTT.

This clone was counted once. This sequence joins TRBV15 and TRBJ1-2; TRBD1 matches 12 bases. J lost 5 bases, V lost 5 bases, and 6 bases had no gene match. Looked up from germline, CDR1 is LNHNV and CDR2 is YYDKDF (reference sequence). CDR3 length: 15 amino acids. CDR3 bases: TGTGCCACCAGCCCCCGGGGACAGGGGGCATATGGCTACACCTTC. Protein: CATSPRGQGAYGYTF.

DNA for the CDR3: TGCGCCAGCAGCTTGGGCGGACTCTCCTCCTACAATGAGCAGTTCTTC. Its protein product is CASSLGGLSSYNEQFF. The rearrangement joins TRBV5-1 to TRBJ2-1; D may be TRBD2 (5 bases). The CDR3 is made up of 16 amino acids. Germline V gives CDR1 SGHRS, CDR2 YFSETQ. The V end was cut by 0 bases, the J end by 0 bases, with 10 bases between.

The chain is built from TRBV10-3 and TRBJ2-7; D perhaps matches TRBD2 (6 bases). V lost 0 bases and J lost 5, with 11 bases in between. CDR3 size: 14 residues. Looked up from germline, CDR1 is ENHRY and CDR2 is SYGVKD. This CDR3 reads CAISESGAGNEQYF. The CDR3 nucleotides read TGTGCCATCAGTGAGTCGGGAGCGGGTAACGAGCAGTACTTC.

The rearrangement uses TRBV5-1 and TRBJ2-1, with 7 bases identical to TRBD1. V gave up 0 bases and J gave up 9 bases; unmatched junction bases: 12. Germline lookup yields CDR1 SGHRS and CDR2 YFSETQ. The CDR3 is 16 residues long. CDR3 DNA sequence: TGCGCCAGCAGCTTGGGTGTAGGGGGCGCCGACGGTGAGCAGTTCTTC. As protein: CASSLGVGGADGEQFF.

The genes are TRBV27 and TRBJ1-1, with D unresolved. CDR1 is MNHEY and CDR2 is SMNVEV in the germline V gene (reference sequence). V shed 3 bases and J shed 3 bases, with 8 bases lying between them. This CDR3 spans 13 amino acids. The CDR3, as DNA: TGTGCCAGCAGTTTTAAGGCGGACACTGAAGCTTTCTTT. It is translated as CASSFKADTEAFF.

This CDR3 is CASSQPPGTGDYSNQPQHF. CDR3 sequence (DNA): TGCGCCAGCAGCCAACCACCCGGGACAGGGGATTATAGCAATCAGCCCCAGCATTTT. J is TRBJ1-5 and V is TRBV4-1; 10 bases agree with TRBD1. V was clipped by 2 bases and J by 0 bases; unmatched bases: 10. Germline V lookup: CDR1 MGHRA, CDR2 YSYEKL. The CDR3 runs 19 residues.

The rearrangement uses TRBV18 and TRBJ2-3, with a tentative D call TRBD2 (5 bases). Germline CDR1 reads KGHSH; CDR2 reads LQKENI. With 6 bases removed from V and 4 bases from J, the gap between germline ends came to 17 bases. The CDR3 is 15 residues long. CDR3 region: CASSDQVGVADTQYF. The CDR3 DNA is TGTGCCAGCTCGGATCAAGTCGGGGTAGCAGATACGCAGTATTTT. The whole variable domain, remainder taken from reference TRBV18 and TRBJ2-3, is NAGVMQNPRHLVRRRGQEARLRCSPMKGHSHVYWYRQLPEEGLKFMVYLQKENIIDESGMPKERFSAEFPKEGPSILRIQQVVRGDSAAYFCASSDQVGVADTQYFGPGTRLTVL.